This T cell receptor beta chain emerged from a study of shared clonotypes between healthy human individuals. Notes on the study in general: Among donors, clonotype sharing was expected to be affected by sequencing depth. It was observed that 4% to 6% of naive CD4 clonotypes were shared across several donors.

On this clone itself: Its antigen is unknown.

V was clipped by 0 bases and J by 5 bases, with 16 bases between them. The CDR3 covers 16 residues. CDR1 and CDR2 from the germline V gene are KGHSH and LQKENI. Clones were sequenced by immunoSEQ multiplex PCR, and TCRdb holds only the in-frame ones, with some missing. The sample carries over a million clones, roughly 80% recorded once. The clonotype originates from a man aged 18 to 29 in good health. The V gene is TRBV18, the J gene TRBJ2-5; D is ambiguous. The sequenced material came from memory CD4+ T cells sorted from blood. This sample's subset: CD45RA-negative fraction. The CDR3 nucleotides are TGTGCCAGCTCACCACCGGTTGGGCTAGGCGAGGAGACCCAGTACTTC. Translated: CASSPPVGLGEETQYF.